The 14 T cell receptor beta chains below were found in one sample sequenced in a study of siplizumab effects on memory and regulatory T cells. The protocol was immunoSEQ multiplex PCR, while the TCRdb copy is restricted to in-frame clones and leaves out a portion. The profile shows about 12,000 clones, more than 40% of them singletons. An approximately six-day coculture at 37°C was performed with the mixed lymphocyte reaction cells. These receptors have no known antigen. The sequencing input was CFSE-low (dividing) CD8+ T cells sorted from an allogeneic mixed lymphocyte reaction. The receptors originated from a human donor in good health; the cells came from an allogeneic mixed lymphocyte reaction. Some clones in this sample may be carry-over from other donors' samples.

The chain is built from TRBV9 and TRBJ2-1; D gene unclear. Trimming pared 3 bases from V and 8 bases from J, leaving 21 bases between. Germline V CDR1 and CDR2: SGDLS, YYNGEE. The CDR3 runs 16 residues. This CDR3 reads CASSADSMSLRYEQFF. CDR3 DNA sequence: TGTGCCAGCAGCGCCGACTCGATGAGCCTTCGATATGAGCAGTTCTTC.

This clone was detected a few times. V gene TRBV7-2 combines with J gene TRBJ2-1; the D gene is possibly TRBD2 (6 bases). The CDR3 runs to 17 residues. The V and J ends lost 5 bases and 3 bases respectively, with 20 bases between them. Germline V gene lookup returns CDR1 SGHTA and CDR2 FQGNSA. For the CDR3, the DNA is TGTGCCAGCAGCCCGAGCCCTGGGACTGTTTACTACAATGAGCAGTTCTTC. Translated: CASSPSPGTVYYNEQFF.

This sequence joins TRBV13 and TRBJ1-1; D may be TRBD1 (5 bases). Germline V lookup: CDR1 PRHDT, CDR2 FYEKMQ (reference sequence). The CDR3 sequence is 13 residues long. V lost 5 bases and J lost 8, with 15 bases in between. This CDR3 is CASSRFGAAEAFF. CDR3 bases: TGTGCCAGCAGCCGTTTCGGGGCGGCCGAAGCTTTCTTT.

As regards this clone: The same CDR3 can be traced to other DNA sequences in this sample. This sequence joins TRBV19 and TRBJ2-7; 9 bases fit TRBD1. The germline V gene has CDR1 LNHDA and CDR2 SQIVND (reference sequence). The CDR3 length is 14 residues. V lost 3 bases to trimming and J lost 2 bases; unmatched junction nucleotides: 2. Here the CDR3 reads CASSMGQGAYEQYF. The CDR3 DNA sequence: TGTGCCAGTAGTATGGGACAGGGAGCCTACGAGCAGTACTTC.

The chain carries TRBV7-9 and TRBJ1-2, with 9 bases fitting TRBD1. The CDR3 contains 17 residues. Germline CDR1 is SEHNR and CDR2 is FQNEAQ (reference sequence). Trimming took 4 bases from V and 0 from J; bases not matched to a gene: 9. DNA for the CDR3: TGTGCCAGCAGCTATCCGCGGACAGGGGCCTCTAACTATGGCTACACCTTC. This translates into CASSYPRTGASNYGYTF.

The chain carries TRBV6-1 and TRBJ2-7; no firm D call. The CDR3 extends over 15 amino acids. Trimming shortened V by 2 bases and J by 0 bases, and 11 bases separated the two germline ends. The germline CDR1 and CDR2 sequences are MNHNS and SASEGT. CDR3 sequence: CASSERRLSSYEQYF. The CDR3 nucleotides are TGTGCCAGCAGTGAAAGGCGACTTTCCTCCTACGAGCAGTACTTC.

By its share, this clone is medium-sized. This chain links TRBV27 with TRBJ2-7, with D maybe TRBD2 (5 bases). CDR1 and CDR2 (germline): MNHEY, SMNVEV (reference sequence). The V end lost 6 bases, the J end lost 3 bases, and 15 bases lay between the germline ends. The CDR3 covers 14 residues. CDR3 nucleotides: TGTGCCAGCAGCCCCATATTTGGGAGCTACGAGCAGTACTTC. Its translation: CASSPIFGSYEQYF.

This chain joins TRBV4-1 and TRBJ2-1, with D possibly matching TRBD2 (5 bases). The V and J ends lost 2 bases and 3 bases respectively, with 11 bases between them. The germline V gene has CDR1 MGHRA and CDR2 YSYEKL. CDR3 length: 15 residues. The CDR3 DNA sequence: TGCGCCAGCAGCCAATCGGACTGGATCTACAATGAGCAGTTCTTC. Translated, it gives CASSQSDWIYNEQFF.

The V and J genes are TRBV19 and TRBJ2-5, with D maybe TRBD2 (5 bases). The CDR3 length is 13 residues. V shed 3 bases and J shed 7 bases, with 12 bases lying between them. Germline loops: CDR1 LNHDA, CDR2 SQIVND (reference sequence). In DNA, the CDR3 is TGTGCCAGTAGTATTTTGGTCGGAGGGACCCAGTACTTC. This translates into CASSILVGGTQYF.

This clone appeared a few times. The genes are TRBV5-4 and TRBJ2-7; D may be TRBD2 (6 bases). V gave up 4 bases and J gave up 6 bases, with 17 bases separating them. CDR1 and CDR2 from the germline V gene are SGHNT and YYREEE (reference sequence). This CDR3 is 14 amino acids long. The CDR3 sequence is CASSVLGSSGEQYF. For the CDR3, the DNA is TGTGCCAGCAGCGTACTCGGGAGTTCGGGCGAGCAGTACTTC.

The J gene is TRBJ1-1, the V gene TRBV10-3, with unresolved D. This CDR3 comprises 12 residues. Germline V gives CDR1 ENHRY, CDR2 SYGVKD. The V end was cut by 5 bases, the J end by 1 base, with 5 bases between. For the CDR3, the DNA is TGTGCCATCAGTCCCCCGAACACTGAAGCTTTCTTT. It encodes CAISPPNTEAFF.

This clone showed up just a few times. The V gene is TRBV18, the J gene TRBJ1-2, with unresolved D. This CDR3 contains 13 residues. V gave up 4 bases and J gave up 4 bases, with 10 bases separating them. The V gene's germline CDR1 is KGHSH and CDR2 LQKENI. The CDR3 loop is CASSRGTVYGYTF. In DNA form, the CDR3 reads TGTGCCAGCTCACGAGGAACAGTCTATGGCTACACCTTC.

In its sample, this clone is medium-sized. This sequence joins TRBV5-6 and TRBJ1-2; TRBD1 might be the D (6 bases). Germline V CDR1 and CDR2: SGHDT, YYEEEE. V lost 4 bases, J lost 4 bases, and 11 bases lay in between. This CDR3 has 13 residues. The CDR3 is CASSQQGTYGYTF. Here the CDR3 DNA reads TGTGCCAGCAGCCAACAGGGCACCTATGGCTACACCTTC.

A note on this clone: At one end, the junction sequence differs from germline, possibly due to a read error. The chain employs TRBV9 and TRBJ2-7; 8 bases are shared with TRBD2. Germline-derived CDR1 and CDR2 are SGDLS and YYNGEE. The CDR3 covers 16 residues. CDR3 region: CASSPGGRVTQYEQHF. The CDR3 region has the DNA TGTGCCAGCAGCCCGGGGGGGAGGGTAACCCAATACGAGCAGCACTTC.